One and the same sample provided the 20 T cell receptor beta chains below, sequenced in a study of early T cells in non-severe SARS-CoV-2 infection. TCRdb passed the 5' RACE reads through MiXCR, listing each CDR3 protein once. The sample records approximately 98,000 distinct CDR3 sequences, around 10% being singletons. Material: whole blood. These receptors were obtained from an adult who was a healthcare worker with PCR-confirmed SARS-CoV-2 infection or an uninfected control (not recorded which).

This clonotype was observed a handful of times. The J gene is TRBJ2-7, the V gene TRBV11-2, with 7 bases aligning to TRBD1. There are 15 residues in the CDR3. The V gene end was trimmed by 0 bases and the J gene end by 2 bases; junction bases not matched to a gene: 4. The germline gives CDR1 SGHAT, CDR2 FQNNGV. Written as DNA, the CDR3 is TGTGCCAGCAGCTTAGAGCCAGGGGGAACCTACGAGCAGTACTTC. Translating gives CASSLEPGGTYEQYF.

This clonotype was counted between two and nine times. The rearrangement uses TRBV3-1 and TRBJ2-7, with D perhaps matching TRBD2 (6 bases). V dropped 1 base and J dropped 5 bases, with 12 bases sitting between them. Germline-derived CDR1 and CDR2 are LGHDT and YNNKEL (reference sequence). The CDR3 consists of 14 residues. The chain's CDR3 is CASSQVGGKDEQYF. In DNA, the CDR3 is TGTGCCAGCAGCCAAGTGGGCGGGAAGGACGAGCAGTACTTC.

This chain joins TRBV7-6 and TRBJ1-2, with 7 bases fitting TRBD1. The V gene end was trimmed by 5 bases and the J gene end by 4 bases; junction bases not matched to a gene: 7. This CDR3 has 14 amino acids. Germline assignment: CDR1 SGHVS and CDR2 FNYEAQ. DNA of the CDR3: TGTGCCAGCAGCCCGCTCCGGGACAGCTATGGCTACACCTTC. Amino acids: CASSPLRDSYGYTF.

There are many counts of this clonotype. The V gene is TRBV15, the J gene TRBJ1-2, with unresolved D. The V end was cut by 5 bases, the J end by 0 bases, with 16 bases between. This CDR3 is 16 amino acids long. Germline CDR1 LNHNV, CDR2 YYDKDF (reference sequence). CDR3 sequence: CATSAGGGPSNYGYTF. DNA of the CDR3: TGTGCCACCAGCGCCGGAGGAGGCCCATCTAACTATGGCTACACCTTC. The full variable domain, rest sourced from reference TRBV15 and TRBJ1-2, is DAMVIQNPRYQVTQFGKPVTLSCSQTLNHNVMYWYQQKSSQAPKLLFHYYDKDFNNEADTPDNFQSRRPNTSFCFLDIRSPGLGDTAMYLCATSAGGGPSNYGYTFGSGTRLTVV.

This clonotype has only a few counts. The J gene is TRBJ2-5, the V gene TRBV14; 9 bases are a match to TRBD2. There are 16 residues in the CDR3. Germline values: CDR1 SGHDN, CDR2 FVKESK. V shed 5 bases, J shed 5 bases, and the junction held 12 bases outside the gene matches. DNA for the CDR3: TGTGCCAGCAGCACTCTGGGACTAGCCGCCATGGAGACCCAGTACTTC. Its protein is CASSTLGLAAMETQYF.

The V gene is TRBV20-1, the J gene TRBJ2-5; D is uncertain. The germline V and J ends were trimmed by 2 bases and 7 bases, with 5 bases remaining between them. Germline-derived CDR1 and CDR2 are DFQATT and SNEGSKA (reference sequence). CDR3 length equals 10 residues. This CDR3 reads CSARRGTQYF. The CDR3 DNA follows: TGCAGTGCTAGACGCGGGACCCAGTACTTC.

This clonotype has just a few counts. CDR3 sequence (DNA): TGTGCCAGCAGTTCGCGGGGAAGAGGCAATCAGCCCCAGCATTTT. Its translation is CASSSRGRGNQPQHF. V gene TRBV28 combines with J gene TRBJ1-5; D remains unclear. Germline V CDR1 and CDR2: MDHEN, SYDVKM. V lost 4 bases and J lost 2, with 12 bases in between. CDR3 size: 15 residues. Full variable domain (outside the CDR3, taken from reference TRBV28 and TRBJ1-5): DVKVTQSSRYLVKRTGEKVFLECVQDMDHENMFWYRQDPGLGLRLIYFSYDVKMKEKGDIPEGYSVSREKKERFSLILESASTNQTSMYLCASSSRGRGNQPQHFGDGTRLSIL.

V and J are TRBV7-8 and TRBJ1-6, with 7 positions matching TRBD1. The CDR3 extends over 14 amino acids. Unmatched junction bases numbered 5, after V lost 3 bases and J lost 9 bases. Germline assignment: CDR1 SGHVS and CDR2 FQNEAQ. The CDR3 region has the DNA TGTGCCAGCAGCTTGCGGGACAGATTTTCACCCCTCCACTTT. Residues: CASSLRDRFSPLHF.

This clonotype was counted at least ten times. The chain combines TRBV7-3 with TRBJ2-3, with a possible D match to TRBD2 (5 bases). The CDR3 has 16 residues. Trimming pared 1 base from V and 2 bases from J, leaving 13 bases between. Germline loops: CDR1 SGHTA, CDR2 FQGTGA. The CDR3 here is CASSLKAGGHTDTQYF. Written as DNA, the CDR3 is TGTGCCAGCAGCTTAAAGGCAGGCGGGCACACAGATACGCAGTATTTT.

This clonotype was seen repeatedly, ten times or more. The rearrangement links TRBV12-5 to TRBJ2-7, with TRBD1 matching 9 bases. CDR1 is LGHNT, CDR2 FRNRAP, per germline. The CDR3 has 15 amino acids. V dropped 5 bases and J dropped 3; count of bases not matched to a gene: 8. CDR3 region: CASGPGQGSSYEQYF. In DNA form, the CDR3 reads TGTGCTAGTGGTCCCGGACAGGGGTCAAGCTACGAGCAGTACTTC.

This clonotype was seen a handful of times. The chain couples TRBV11-3 to TRBJ1-1; D unresolved. CDR3 size: 15 residues. V was cut by 0 bases and J by 4 bases, with 12 bases left in between. Germline V gene data show CDR1 as SGHNT and CDR2 as YENEEA. CDR3 nucleotide sequence: TGTGCCAGCAGCTTAGATCCGGGGAAGGTCACTGAAGCTTTCTTT. This codes for CASSLDPGKVTEAFF. Full variable domain (rest looked up from reference TRBV11-3 and TRBJ1-1): EAGVVQSPRYKIIEKKQPVAFWCNPISGHNTLYWYLQNLGQGPELLIRYENEEAVDDSQLPKDRFSAERLKGVDSTLKIQPAELGDSAVYLCASSLDPGKVTEAFFGQGTRLTVV.

This clonotype was seen more than once but under ten times. The V call is TRBV5-1, the J call TRBJ1-1; D is unclear. CDR1 is SGHRS, CDR2 YFSETQ, per germline. This CDR3 spans 13 amino acids. V shed 2 bases and J shed 1 base, with 6 bases lying between them. The chain's CDR3 is CASSFGQNTEAFF. CDR3 nucleotide sequence: TGCGCCAGCAGCTTTGGGCAGAACACTGAAGCTTTCTTT.

This clonotype was counted at least ten times. This sequence joins TRBV11-3 and TRBJ2-2; D unclear. Germline V lookup: CDR1 SGHNT, CDR2 YENEEA. CDR3 length: 15 amino acids. Trimming took 2 bases from V and 7 from J, leaving 14 bases between them. CDR3: CASSLRWSGNGELFF. CDR3 DNA: TGTGCCAGCAGCTTAAGGTGGTCTGGAAACGGGGAGCTGTTTTTT.

This clonotype was seen a few times. This chain's CDR3 is CAISKDRDTYEQYF. DNA for the CDR3: TGTGCCATCAGTAAGGACAGAGATACCTACGAGCAGTACTTC. J is TRBJ2-7 and V is TRBV10-3, with a tentative D call TRBD1 (6 bases). V lost 5 bases and J 2 bases, leaving 13 bases between the germline ends. This CDR3 comprises 14 residues. Germline assignment: CDR1 ENHRY and CDR2 SYGVKD.

The V gene is TRBV3-1, the J gene TRBJ1-4; D may be TRBD1 (5 bases). Germline lookup yields CDR1 LGHDT and CDR2 YNNKEL (reference sequence). V was cut by 3 bases and J by 3 bases, with 11 bases left in between. The CDR3 consists of 15 residues. The CDR3 protein is CASSQPGTANEKLFF. In DNA, the CDR3 is TGTGCCAGCAGCCAGCCCGGGACGGCTAATGAAAAACTGTTTTTT.

The J gene is TRBJ1-3, the V gene TRBV9; D is undetermined. Germline V gene sequence: CDR1 SGDLS, CDR2 YYNGEE. The CDR3 totals 15 residues. The ends were cut back, 0 bases at V and 0 bases at J, with 7 bases in the middle. The CDR3 DNA is TGTGCCAGCAGCGTAGACCCACACTCTGGAAACACCATATATTTT. Translated, it gives CASSVDPHSGNTIYF.

In this sample, this clonotype turned up many times. The chain employs TRBV5-1 and TRBJ2-1, with D uncertain. The CDR3 has 12 amino acids. V lost 3 bases and J lost 7, with 8 bases in between. In germline, CDR1 is SGHRS, CDR2 YFSETQ. The CDR3 DNA reads as TGCGCCAGCAGCTGGGGAAATAATGAGCAGTTCTTC. This translates into CASSWGNNEQFF.

This clonotype appeared many times. This sequence joins TRBV11-1 and TRBJ2-3; unclear D gene. The CDR3 loop spans 15 amino acids. Trimming took off 4 bases at V and 0 bases at J, with 11 bases between the two ends. Germline CDR1 and CDR2: SGHAT and FQDESV (reference sequence). As DNA, the CDR3 is TGTGCCAGCAGCTCCTGGGTAAGGAGCACAGATACGCAGTATTTT. Translated: CASSSWVRSTDTQYF.

This clonotype showed up many times. The chain uses TRBV4-1 and TRBJ1-4; no definite D call. This CDR3 has 16 amino acids. CDR1 MGHRA and CDR2 YSYEKL come from the germline V gene. Trimming shortened V by 1 base and J by 0 bases, and 9 bases separated the two germline ends. CDR3 nucleotide sequence: TGCGCCAGCAGCCAAGTTGTCGCTGCAACTAATGAAAAACTGTTTTTT. It yields the protein CASSQVVAATNEKLFF.

This clonotype appeared a few times. This chain connects TRBV20-1 to TRBJ2-7; TRBD1 aligns across 11 bases. Germline V lookup: CDR1 DFQATT, CDR2 SNEGSKA (reference sequence). V was pared by 1 base and J by 4 bases, with 3 bases of the junction left unmatched. CDR3 length: 14 residues. CDR3 bases: TGCAGTGCTAGAGGCGGGACAGGGGGGTACGAGCAGTACTTC. Its translation is CSARGGTGGYEQYF.